This is a list of T cell receptor beta chains from one sample in a study of blood T cell repertoires in COVID-19. Using immunoSEQ multiplex PCR, the repertoire was profiled, and TCRdb retains in-frame clones only, with some absent. The sample includes roughly 230,000 clones, 80% to 85% of them seen just once. Sequences were obtained from peripheral blood. These receptors all come from a man aged 50-60 years with active or convalescent COVID-19. The CDR3 runs from the conserved cysteine through the conserved F or W. The order of the fields is clone size, V gene, D gene, J gene, CDR3 protein, CDR3 DNA. A D gene is named only where the DNA matches it firmly. Clone size, where shown, is once, few, many, or a class for clones that have expanded.

clone_size: NA
v_call: TRBV11-2
d_call: NA
j_call: TRBJ2-7
cdr3_aa: CASSLGRGDEQYF
cdr3_nt: TGTGCCAGCAGCTTGGGCAGGGGGGACGAGCAGTACTTC

clone_size: NA
v_call: TRBV5-1
d_call: NA
j_call: TRBJ2-1
cdr3_aa: CASSLGTGNTVF
cdr3_nt: TGCGCCAGCAGCTTGGGCACAGGAAATACGGTCTTC

clone_size: NA
v_call: TRBV4-3
d_call: NA
j_call: TRBJ1-4
cdr3_aa: CASSQDQRREKLFF
cdr3_nt: TGCGCCAGCAGCCAAGATCAGAGGCGTGAAAAACTGTTTTTT

clone_size: NA
v_call: TRBV6-5
d_call: NA
j_call: TRBJ2-2
cdr3_aa: CASVGGPGELFF
cdr3_nt: TGTGCCAGCGTCGGAGGCCCCGGGGAGCTGTTTTTT

clone_size: NA
v_call: TRBV19
d_call: TRBD1
j_call: TRBJ2-7
cdr3_aa: CASSITGAGSYEQYF
cdr3_nt: TGTGCCAGTAGTATCACAGGGGCCGGCTCCTACGAGCAGTACTTC

clone_size: NA
v_call: TRBV7-8
d_call: TRBD1
j_call: TRBJ2-2
cdr3_aa: CASSLGRGRGTGELFF
cdr3_nt: TGTGCCAGCAGCTTAGGCAGGGGGCGAGGCACCGGGGAGCTGTTTTTT

clone_size: NA
v_call: TRBV6-5
d_call: NA
j_call: TRBJ1-3
cdr3_aa: CASRDRGVAGNTIYF
cdr3_nt: TGTGCCAGCAGGGACCGCGGGGTGGCTGGAAACACCATATATTTT

clone_size: NA
v_call: TRBV7-2
d_call: TRBD2
j_call: TRBJ2-3
cdr3_aa: CASSLPGGSTDTQYF
cdr3_nt: TGTGCCAGCAGCTTACCGGGGGGAAGCACAGATACGCAGTATTTT

clone_size: NA
v_call: TRBV2
d_call: TRBD2
j_call: TRBJ2-1
cdr3_aa: CASNLAEVDEQFF
cdr3_nt: TGTGCCAGCAACCTAGCGGAGGTGGATGAGCAGTTCTTC

clone_size: NA
v_call: TRBV7-2
d_call: NA
j_call: TRBJ1-1
cdr3_aa: CASSLGGRVRMNTEAFF
cdr3_nt: TGTGCCAGCAGCTTAGGAGGCAGGGTTAGAATGAACACTGAAGCTTTCTTT

clone_size: NA
v_call: TRBV7-9
d_call: TRBD2
j_call: TRBJ2-3
cdr3_aa: CASRTSADTQYF
cdr3_nt: TGTGCCAGCAGAACTAGCGCAGATACGCAGTATTTT

clone_size: NA
v_call: TRBV23-1
d_call: NA
j_call: TRBJ1-2
cdr3_aa: CASSQSHPGEVGYGYTF
cdr3_nt: TGCGCCAGCAGTCAATCGCATCCGGGGGAGGTGGGCTATGGCTACACCTTC

clone_size: NA
v_call: TRBV6-2/TRBV6-3
d_call: NA
j_call: TRBJ2-7
cdr3_aa: CASSWTGRSYEQYF
cdr3_nt: TGTGCCAGCAGTTGGACGGGGAGGTCCTACGAGCAGTACTTC

clone_size: many
v_call: TRBV5-1
d_call: NA
j_call: TRBJ1-6
cdr3_aa: CASSRSGGAGSPLHF
cdr3_nt: TGCGCCAGCAGCAGGAGTGGGGGCGCAGGGTCACCCCTCCACTTT

clone_size: NA
v_call: TRBV6-2/TRBV6-3
d_call: NA
j_call: TRBJ1-1
cdr3_aa: CASSNSGGGATEAFF
cdr3_nt: TGTGCCAGCAGTAACTCTGGGGGGGGTGCCACTGAAGCTTTCTTT

clone_size: NA
v_call: TRBV7-9
d_call: NA
j_call: TRBJ2-6
cdr3_aa: CAPGVTTGANVLTF
cdr3_nt: TGTGCCCCCGGGGTGACCACGGGGGCCAACGTCCTGACTTTC

clone_size: NA
v_call: TRBV7-7
d_call: NA
j_call: TRBJ2-5
cdr3_aa: CASSLGTGLQETQYF
cdr3_nt: TGTGCCAGCAGCTTAGGCACGGGTCTACAAGAGACCCAGTACTTC

clone_size: NA
v_call: TRBV29-1
d_call: NA
j_call: TRBJ1-1
cdr3_aa: CSVAGVLNTEAFF
cdr3_nt: TGCAGCGTAGCGGGGGTTCTGAACACTGAAGCTTTCTTT

clone_size: NA
v_call: TRBV19
d_call: NA
j_call: TRBJ1-1
cdr3_aa: CASSIPSFPGGAFF
cdr3_nt: TGTGCCAGTAGTATTCCCAGCTTTCCCGGGGGAGCTTTCTTT

clone_size: once
v_call: TRBV12-5
d_call: TRBD2
j_call: TRBJ2-5
cdr3_aa: CASGLASVGGETQYF
cdr3_nt: TGTGCTAGTGGTTTGGCCTCAGTGGGGGGGGAGACCCAGTACTTC

clone_size: NA
v_call: TRBV18
d_call: TRBD1
j_call: TRBJ1-4
cdr3_aa: CASSYGQAANEKLFF
cdr3_nt: TGTGCCAGCTCCTACGGACAGGCGGCTAATGAAAAACTGTTTTTT

clone_size: few
v_call: TRBV7-2
d_call: NA
j_call: TRBJ1-6
cdr3_aa: CASSLRDSYNSPLHF
cdr3_nt: TGTGCCAGCAGCCTACGAGACTCCTATAATTCACCCCTCCACTTT

clone_size: NA
v_call: TRBV19
d_call: TRBD1
j_call: TRBJ1-2
cdr3_aa: CASSPDRGDYGYTF
cdr3_nt: TGTGCCAGTAGCCCAGACAGGGGAGACTATGGCTACACCTTC

clone_size: NA
v_call: TRBV3-1/TRBV3-2
d_call: TRBD1
j_call: TRBJ1-1
cdr3_aa: CASSRRDSPNTEAFF
cdr3_nt: TGTGCCAGCAGCCGTCGGGACAGCCCGAACACTGAAGCTTTCTTT

clone_size: NA
v_call: TRBV6-6
d_call: TRBD1
j_call: TRBJ2-5
cdr3_aa: CASSSGTGLRETQYF
cdr3_nt: TGTGCCAGCAGTTCCGGGACAGGGTTGAGGGAGACCCAGTACTTC

clone_size: NA
v_call: TRBV18
d_call: NA
j_call: TRBJ1-1
cdr3_aa: CASSPGGYPPGNTEAFF
cdr3_nt: TGTGCCAGCTCACCGGGAGGGTACCCGCCGGGGAACACTGAAGCTTTCTTT

clone_size: NA
v_call: TRBV29-1
d_call: NA
j_call: TRBJ1-4
cdr3_aa: CSVDGGPTNEKLFF
cdr3_nt: TGCAGCGTTGACGGGGGGCCAACTAATGAAAAACTGTTTTTT

clone_size: NA
v_call: TRBV28
d_call: TRBD1
j_call: TRBJ2-1
cdr3_aa: CASTLAGTGYYNEQFF
cdr3_nt: TGTGCCAGCACCCTTGCCGGGACAGGGTACTACAATGAGCAGTTCTTC

clone_size: NA
v_call: TRBV7-9
d_call: NA
j_call: TRBJ2-7
cdr3_aa: CASSTEDRYVYEQYF
cdr3_nt: TGTGCCAGCAGCACAGAGGACAGATATGTCTACGAGCAGTACTTC

clone_size: NA
v_call: TRBV29-1
d_call: TRBD2
j_call: TRBJ2-5
cdr3_aa: CSVGRGGETQYF
cdr3_nt: TGCAGCGTCGGACGGGGGGGAGAGACCCAGTACTTC

clone_size: NA
v_call: TRBV27
d_call: TRBD1
j_call: TRBJ1-6
cdr3_aa: CASSSGQGYESPLHF
cdr3_nt: TGTGCCAGCAGTTCGGGACAGGGGTATGAGTCACCCCTCCACTTT

clone_size: NA
v_call: TRBV5-1
d_call: NA
j_call: TRBJ1-1
cdr3_aa: CASSLARGGNTEAFF
cdr3_nt: TGCGCCAGCAGCTTGGCCAGGGGCGGGAACACTGAAGCTTTCTTT

clone_size: few
v_call: TRBV4-1
d_call: TRBD1
j_call: TRBJ1-2
cdr3_aa: CASSFYFGTGNGVYGYTF
cdr3_nt: TGCGCCAGCAGTTTTTACTTTGGGACAGGGAATGGGGTCTATGGCTACACCTTC

clone_size: NA
v_call: TRBV7-2
d_call: NA
j_call: TRBJ1-5
cdr3_aa: CASSLDRVGYQPQHF
cdr3_nt: TGTGCCAGCAGCTTAGACAGGGTCGGTTATCAGCCCCAGCATTTT

clone_size: NA
v_call: TRBV6-5
d_call: NA
j_call: TRBJ1-4
cdr3_aa: CASSRGQGSGKLFF
cdr3_nt: TGTGCCAGCTCCCGAGGGCAGGGTAGCGGAAAACTGTTTTTT

clone_size: NA
v_call: TRBV3-1/TRBV3-2
d_call: NA
j_call: TRBJ1-2
cdr3_aa: CASSQEIQVYGYTF
cdr3_nt: TGTGCCAGCAGCCAAGAGATACAAGTCTATGGCTACACCTTC

clone_size: NA
v_call: TRBV7-8
d_call: TRBD1
j_call: TRBJ1-5
cdr3_aa: CASSSSTGKSNQPQHF
cdr3_nt: TGTGCCAGCAGCTCCTCGACAGGGAAGAGCAATCAGCCCCAGCATTTT